Each of the 32 T cell receptor beta chains below was sequenced from the same sample in a study of Ad26.COV2.S vaccination and SARS-CoV-2 variants. The treatment is: 15 to 20 received Ad26.COV2.S at low or high dose, single or two shots; a few received placebo; per-sample allocation not given. Collection of the samples took place on day 63 after the first injection of vaccine or placebo. Method: immunoSEQ multiplex PCR; TCRdb's copy keeps in-frame clones and lacks some. The table includes over 250,000 clones, 70% to 90% detected once. Sequenced here: peripheral blood, sampled in a trial of Ad26.COV2.S vaccine versus placebo. These receptors all stem from a person between 18 and 65 years old who received the Ad26.COV2.S COVID-19 vaccine or a placebo.

The chain employs TRBV7-2 and TRBJ1-2; TRBD1 is a possible D gene (6 bases). Germline CDR1 is SGHTA and CDR2 is FQGNSA. This CDR3 spans 14 amino acids. V was trimmed by 5 bases and J by 8 bases, leaving 18 bases between them. The CDR3 DNA is TGTGCCAGCAGCCGGGACACGGGGGTAGAAGGCTACACCTTC. Its protein is CASSRDTGVEGYTF.

The genes are TRBV14 and TRBJ1-3; 7 nucleotides align to TRBD1. V was pared by 4 bases and J by 2 bases, with 11 bases of the junction left unmatched. CDR3 size: 17 residues. Germline V gene data show CDR1 as SGHDN and CDR2 as FVKESK. CDR3 coding DNA: TGTGCCAGCAGCCTATTAATCGGGACAGCGCCTGGAAACACCATATATTTT. Its translation: CASSLLIGTAPGNTIYF. Full variable domain (remainder filled in from reference TRBV14 and TRBJ1-3): EAGVTQFPSHSVIEKGQTVTLRCDPISGHDNLYWYRRVMGKEIKFLLHFVKESKQDESGMPNNRFLAERTGGTYSTLKVQPAELEDSGVYFCASSLLIGTAPGNTIYFGEGSWLTVV.

The V call is TRBV7-8, the J call TRBJ2-1; D is unresolved. The CDR3 sequence is 16 residues long. Germline CDR1 and CDR2: SGHVS and FQNEAQ. Trimming pared 0 bases from V and 0 bases from J, leaving 9 bases between. This CDR3 reads CASSLARRHSYNEQFF. DNA for the CDR3: TGTGCCAGCAGCTTAGCGAGGCGGCACTCCTACAATGAGCAGTTCTTC.

The chain uses TRBV7-8 and TRBJ1-6, with 7 nucleotides matching TRBD1. Germline CDR1 reads SGHVS; CDR2 reads FQNEAQ. With V trimmed by 7 bases and J by 7 bases, 7 bases remained unmatched. The CDR3 sequence is 14 residues long. DNA for the CDR3: TGTGCCAGCATCCCCGGGACAGTCAATTCACCCCTCCACTTT. Protein: CASIPGTVNSPLHF.

This clone came up a few times. This chain connects TRBV2 to TRBJ1-1; tentatively, D is TRBD1 (5 bases). Trimming cost V 8 bases and J 8 bases, with 18 bases left between them. The CDR3 has 13 amino acids. Germline V gene lookup returns CDR1 SNHLY and CDR2 FYNNEI. CDR3 in amino acids: CASVVGGAREAFF. The CDR3 DNA reads as TGTGCCAGCGTGGTGGGTGGGGCACGAGAAGCTTTCTTT.

The rearrangement joins TRBV7-2 to TRBJ2-5; a possible D gene is TRBD2 (5 bases). CDR1 and CDR2 from the germline V gene are SGHTA and FQGNSA. The CDR3 totals 13 residues. V dropped 4 bases and J dropped 7 bases, with 13 bases sitting between them. The CDR3 here is CASSSNSEGTQYF. In DNA form, the CDR3 reads TGTGCCAGCAGCTCTAACTCCGAGGGGACCCAGTACTTC. The entire variable domain, with the rest obtained from reference TRBV7-2 and TRBJ2-5, is as follows: GAGVSQSPSNKVTEKGKDVELRCDPISGHTALYWYRQSLGQGLEFLIYFQGNSAPDKSGLPSDRFSAERTGGSVSTLTIQRTQQEDSAVYLCASSSNSEGTQYFGPGTRLLVL.

This chain uses TRBV6-1 with TRBJ2-7; maybe TRBD1 (5 bases). The CDR3 spans 15 residues. Looked up from germline, CDR1 is MNHNS and CDR2 is SASEGT. V gave up 1 base and J gave up 3 bases, with 13 bases separating them. CDR3 protein: CASSEGDSLFYEQYF. CDR3 nucleotides: TGTGCCAGCAGTGAAGGAGACAGCCTCTTCTACGAGCAGTACTTC.

J is TRBJ2-7 and V is TRBV6-1; 11 bases are shared with TRBD2. The V gene's germline CDR1 is MNHNS and CDR2 SASEGT. The CDR3 extends over 16 amino acids. Trimming took 3 bases from V and 1 from J; bases not matched to a gene: 5. CDR3 sequence reads: CASSDGASGGSYEQYF. The CDR3 nucleotides are TGTGCCAGCAGTGACGGGGCTAGCGGGGGGTCCTACGAGCAGTACTTC.

J is TRBJ1-1 and V is TRBV7-9; 9 bases align to TRBD1. The CDR3 runs 17 residues. With V trimmed by 5 bases and J by 4 bases, 14 bases remained unmatched. Germline CDR1 reads SEHNR; CDR2 reads FQNEAQ (reference sequence). CDR3 sequence reads: CASSNPGTGRVSTEAFF. Written as DNA, the CDR3 is TGTGCCAGCAGCAACCCCGGGACAGGGAGAGTAAGCACTGAAGCTTTCTTT.

The chain carries TRBV6-5 and TRBJ2-7; TRBD1 aligns across 7 bases. The junction had 5 bases not matched to a gene; V was cut back by 6 bases and J by 3 bases. CDR3 length: 13 amino acids. CDR1 is MNHEY, CDR2 SVGAGI, per germline. The chain's CDR3 is CASRSNRGYEQYF. CDR3 coding DNA: TGTGCCAGCAGGTCAAACAGGGGCTACGAGCAGTACTTC.

This rearrangement joins TRBV18 to TRBJ2-7; tentatively, D is TRBD1 or TRBD2 (5 bases each). V was trimmed by 3 bases and J by 2 bases, leaving 14 bases between them. Germline V gives CDR1 KGHSH, CDR2 LQKENI. The CDR3 consists of 15 residues. The CDR3 spells CASSPGGGHTYEQYF. For the CDR3, the DNA is TGTGCCAGCTCACCCGGAGGCGGACATACCTACGAGCAGTACTTC.

The chain couples TRBV2 to TRBJ2-1; 11 bases fit TRBD2. V was pared by 6 bases and J by 8 bases, with 3 bases of the junction left unmatched. CDR3 size: 13 residues. Germline loops: CDR1 SNHLY, CDR2 FYNNEI. The CDR3 coding sequence is TGTGCCAGCAGCGGGACTAGCGGCCATGAGCAGTTCTTC. It yields the protein CASSGTSGHEQFF.

The V and J genes are TRBV5-1 and TRBJ1-1; 8 nucleotides align to TRBD1. Germline CDR1 reads SGHRS; CDR2 reads YFSETQ. V trimming: 4 bases; J trimming: 0 bases; junction bases outside the gene matches: 2. The CDR3 spans 14 residues. This chain's CDR3 is CASSRTGMNTEAFF. The CDR3 DNA follows: TGCGCCAGCAGCCGGACAGGGATGAACACTGAAGCTTTCTTT.

The chain couples TRBV11-2 to TRBJ1-1; unclear D gene. V was cut by 2 bases and J by 0 bases, with 7 bases left in between. The V gene's germline CDR1 is SGHAT and CDR2 FQNNGV. The CDR3 is 14 residues long. CDR3 DNA sequence: TGTGCCAGCAGCTTAATGATCGTGAACACTGAAGCTTTCTTT. Translation gives CASSLMIVNTEAFF.

The CDR3 nucleotides read TGTGCCAGCAGCCAAGATAACCGGGGGCGATGGTATGGCTACACCTTC. Residues: CASSQDNRGRWYGYTF. The chain uses TRBV14 and TRBJ1-2, with a possible D match to TRBD1 (6 bases). The CDR3 is made up of 16 amino acids. The germline CDR1 and CDR2 sequences are SGHDN and FVKESK. Between the trimmed V and J ends, which lost 0 bases and 5 bases, there was a span of 16 bases.

This clone has only a few counts. This chain uses TRBV7-2 with TRBJ1-1, with D possibly being TRBD1 (5 bases). Germline CDR1 reads SGHTA; CDR2 reads FQGNSA. The CDR3 has 18 residues. Between the trimmed V and J ends, which lost 1 base and 0 bases, there was a span of 18 bases. The CDR3 protein is CASSLVSTAGTVNTEAFF. The DNA for the CDR3 is TGTGCCAGCAGCTTAGTATCTACGGCAGGGACTGTGAACACTGAAGCTTTCTTT.

The chain couples TRBV10-3 to TRBJ1-2; no reliable D call. CDR1 and CDR2 (germline): ENHRY, SYGVKD. Trimming pared 3 bases from V and 5 bases from J, leaving 16 bases between. There are 15 residues in the CDR3. CDR3 region: CAISDIRQADYGYTF. In nucleotides, the CDR3 is TGTGCCATCAGTGACATTAGGCAGGCGGATTATGGCTACACCTTC.

The chain couples TRBV11-1 to TRBJ2-3; D gene ambiguous. V was clipped by 4 bases and J by 2 bases, with 10 bases between them. The germline V gene has CDR1 SGHAT and CDR2 FQDESV (reference sequence). This CDR3 has 14 residues. CDR3: CASSWASNTDTQYF. The CDR3 DNA sequence: TGTGCCAGCAGCTGGGCCAGCAACACAGATACGCAGTATTTT.

The CDR3 sequence is CASGLTPTDTQYF. The CDR3 DNA reads as TGTGCTAGTGGTTTGACCCCCACAGATACGCAGTATTTT. This chain joins TRBV12-5 and TRBJ2-3; D is uncertain. The germline V gene encodes CDR1 LGHNT and CDR2 FRNRAP. The V end lost 2 bases, the J end lost 2 bases, and 5 bases lay between the germline ends. The CDR3 spans 13 residues.

The rearrangement uses TRBV28 and TRBJ2-7; the match to TRBD1 covers 7 bases. Trimming at V came to 6 bases and at J to 6 bases, leaving 5 bases not matched to a gene. The CDR3 loop spans 12 amino acids. CDR1 is MDHEN and CDR2 is SYDVKM in the germline V gene. CDR3: CASRQTGFEQYF. The CDR3 region has the DNA TGTGCCAGCAGACAGACAGGGTTCGAGCAGTACTTC.

This clone was detected only a few times. The chain recombines TRBV19 with TRBJ1-3; D remains ambiguous. Germline CDR1 and CDR2: LNHDA and SQIVND (reference sequence). CDR3 length equals 13 residues. V gave up 2 bases and J gave up 2 bases, with 4 bases separating them. The CDR3 sequence: CASSISAGNTIYF. CDR3 in DNA: TGTGCCAGTAGTATATCGGCTGGAAACACCATATATTTT. Using reference TRBV19 and TRBJ1-3 for the parts outside the CDR3, the full variable domain is DGGITQSPKYLFRKEGQNVTLSCEQNLNHDAMYWYRQDPGQGLRLIYYSQIVNDFQKGDIAEGYSVSREKKESFPLTVTSAQKNPTAFYLCASSISAGNTIYFGEGSWLTVV.

The rearrangement links TRBV21-1 to TRBJ2-2; TRBD2, the table's D call, was not compared with the DNA. TRBV21-1 is listed as a pseudogene. This CDR3 is 15 amino acids long. CDR3 in amino acids: CASSKGGANTGELFF. CDR3 sequence (DNA): TGTGCCAGCAGCAAAGGGGGGGCGAACACCGGGGAGCTGTTTTTT.

The J gene is TRBJ1-1, the V gene TRBV10-2; 8 positions match TRBD1. The germline CDR1 and CDR2 sequences are WSHSY and SAAADI. The CDR3 has 14 residues. V shed 6 bases, J shed 3 bases, and the junction held 6 bases outside the gene matches. CDR3 bases: TGCGCCAGCAGGAGGGACAGGTTGTACACTGAAGCTTTCTTT. It specifies CASRRDRLYTEAFF.

The rearrangement uses TRBV18 and TRBJ2-1; TRBD2 agrees at 10 bases. Germline V gene lookup returns CDR1 KGHSH and CDR2 LQKENI. The CDR3 extends over 15 amino acids. The J segment lost 3 bases and the V segment lost 1 base, leaving 0 bases of the junction unmatched. Written as DNA, the CDR3 is TGTGCCAGCTCACCACAGCGGGGGGGCTACAATGAGCAGTTCTTC. Translated: CASSPQRGGYNEQFF.

The V and J genes are TRBV14 and TRBJ1-1; 8 bases match TRBD1. Germline CDR1 is SGHDN and CDR2 is FVKESK. The CDR3 consists of 14 residues. V lost 2 bases to trimming and J lost 10 bases; unmatched junction nucleotides: 9. CDR3 loop: CASSQNRGVGPAFF. The CDR3, as DNA: TGTGCCAGCAGCCAAAACAGGGGGGTAGGTCCAGCTTTCTTT.

V is TRBV5-1 and J is TRBJ2-1; D is undetermined. CDR1 is SGHRS, CDR2 YFSETQ, per germline. Deletions cut 0 bases from V and 7 bases from J, with 11 bases between. The length of the CDR3 is 14 residues. DNA for the CDR3: TGCGCCAGCAGCTTGGTGTTACTGACTAATGAGCAGTTCTTC. This codes for CASSLVLLTNEQFF.

The chain combines TRBV4-3 with TRBJ2-3, with D tentatively TRBD2 (5 bases). In germline, CDR1 is LGHNA, CDR2 YSLEER. CDR3 size: 18 residues. The V end lost 0 bases, the J end lost 0 bases, and 16 bases lay between the germline ends. CDR3 DNA sequence: TGCGCCAGCAGCCAAGATCGGTCCGGCGGGTCTAGCACAGATACGCAGTATTTT. It encodes CASSQDRSGGSSTDTQYF.

This clone has more than one count but fewer than ten. The chain is built from TRBV2 and TRBJ1-5; TRBD1 is a possible D gene (6 bases). The germline V gene encodes CDR1 SNHLY and CDR2 FYNNEI. The V end lost 0 bases, the J end lost 5 bases, and 11 bases lay between the germline ends. This CDR3 is built from 15 residues. The CDR3: CASSEATGYHQPQHF. The CDR3 DNA reads as TGTGCCAGCAGTGAAGCGACAGGATACCATCAGCCCCAGCATTTT.

V is TRBV6-5 and J is TRBJ1-5; D ambiguous. V gave up 6 bases and J gave up 3 bases, with 9 bases separating them. The CDR3 has 13 amino acids. The germline V gene encodes CDR1 MNHEY and CDR2 SVGAGI. The CDR3 region is CASRRTVNQPQHF. CDR3 coding DNA: TGTGCCAGCAGAAGGACGGTCAATCAGCCCCAGCATTTT.

The chain recombines TRBV18 with TRBJ2-5; 9 bases agree with TRBD2. The V gene end was trimmed by 8 bases and the J gene end by 3 bases; junction bases not matched to a gene: 7. The CDR3 is 14 amino acids. CDR1 is KGHSH, CDR2 LQKENI, per germline. The CDR3 sequence: CASTPSGAEETQYF. As DNA, the CDR3 is TGTGCCAGCACCCCTAGCGGGGCGGAAGAGACCCAGTACTTC.

This clone was seen a single time. V gene TRBV25-1 combines with J gene TRBJ1-1; D may be TRBD1 (6 bases). This CDR3 is 11 amino acids long. Germline values: CDR1 MGHDK, CDR2 SYGVNS. V lost 4 bases, J lost 11 bases, and 11 bases lay in between. The CDR3 coding sequence is TGTGCCAGCAGTGGTCCGGGGGCGGCTTTCTTT. Translated: CASSGPGAAFF.

The chain links TRBV5-6 to TRBJ1-1; 8 positions match TRBD1. Germline CDR1 SGHDT, CDR2 YYEEEE. The CDR3 consists of 14 residues. With 4 bases clipped from V and 1 base from J, the junction kept 3 bases outside the gene matches. CDR3 DNA: TGTGCCAGCAGCCCCGGACAGGGGAACACTGAAGCTTTCTTT. Translated: CASSPGQGNTEAFF.